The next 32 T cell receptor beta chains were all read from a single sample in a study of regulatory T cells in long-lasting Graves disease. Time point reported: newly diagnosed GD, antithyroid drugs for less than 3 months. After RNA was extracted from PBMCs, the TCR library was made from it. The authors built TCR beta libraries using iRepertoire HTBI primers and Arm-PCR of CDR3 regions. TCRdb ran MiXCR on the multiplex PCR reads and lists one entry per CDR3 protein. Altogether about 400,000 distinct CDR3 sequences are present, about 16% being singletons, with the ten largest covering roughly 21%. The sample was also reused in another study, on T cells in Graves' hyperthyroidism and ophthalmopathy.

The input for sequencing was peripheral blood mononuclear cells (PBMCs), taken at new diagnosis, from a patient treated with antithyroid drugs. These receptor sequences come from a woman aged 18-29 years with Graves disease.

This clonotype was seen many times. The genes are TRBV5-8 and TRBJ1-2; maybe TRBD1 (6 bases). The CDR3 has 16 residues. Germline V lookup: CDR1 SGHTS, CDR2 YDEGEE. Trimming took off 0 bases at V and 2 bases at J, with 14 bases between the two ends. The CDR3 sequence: CASSLALWDTNYGYTF. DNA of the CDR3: TGTGCCAGCAGCTTGGCCTTGTGGGACACAAACTATGGCTACACCTTC.

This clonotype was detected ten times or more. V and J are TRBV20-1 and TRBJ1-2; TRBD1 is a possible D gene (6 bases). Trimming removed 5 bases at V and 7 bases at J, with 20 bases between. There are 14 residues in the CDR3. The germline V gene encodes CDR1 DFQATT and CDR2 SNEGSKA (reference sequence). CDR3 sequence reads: CSAHLDNQGRGYTF. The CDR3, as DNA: TGCAGTGCTCATCTCGATAATCAGGGGCGTGGCTACACCTTC.

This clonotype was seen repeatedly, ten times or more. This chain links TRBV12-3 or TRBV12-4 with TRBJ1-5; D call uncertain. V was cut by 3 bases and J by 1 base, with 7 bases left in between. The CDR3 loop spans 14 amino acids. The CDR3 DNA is TGTGCCAGCAGTTTTCACAGCAGCAATCAGCCCCAGCATTTT. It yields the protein CASSFHSSNQPQHF.

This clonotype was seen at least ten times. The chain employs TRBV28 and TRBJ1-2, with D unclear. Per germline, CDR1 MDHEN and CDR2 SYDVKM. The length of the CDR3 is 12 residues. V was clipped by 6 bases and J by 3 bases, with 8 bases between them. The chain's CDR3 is CASREVDYGYTF. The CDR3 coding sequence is TGTGCCAGCAGGGAAGTTGACTATGGCTACACCTTC.

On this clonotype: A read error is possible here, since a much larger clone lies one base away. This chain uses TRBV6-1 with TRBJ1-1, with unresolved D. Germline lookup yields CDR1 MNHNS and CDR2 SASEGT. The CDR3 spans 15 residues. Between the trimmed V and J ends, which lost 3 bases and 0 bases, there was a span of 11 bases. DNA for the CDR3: TGTGCCAGCAGTGAGTTTAGACCCGTGAACACTGAAGCTTTCTTT. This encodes CASSEFRPVNTEAFF.

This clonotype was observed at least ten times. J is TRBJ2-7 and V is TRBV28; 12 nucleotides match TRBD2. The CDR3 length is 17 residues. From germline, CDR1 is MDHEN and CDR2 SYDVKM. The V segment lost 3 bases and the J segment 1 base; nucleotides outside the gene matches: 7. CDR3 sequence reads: CASSFRLAGDRSYEQYF. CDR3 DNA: TGTGCCAGCAGTTTTAGACTAGCGGGAGATCGGTCCTACGAGCAGTACTTC.

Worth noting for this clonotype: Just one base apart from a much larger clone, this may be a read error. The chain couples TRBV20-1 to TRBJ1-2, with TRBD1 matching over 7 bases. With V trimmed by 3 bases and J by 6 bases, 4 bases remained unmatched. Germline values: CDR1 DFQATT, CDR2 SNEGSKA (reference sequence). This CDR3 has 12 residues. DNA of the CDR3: TGCAGTGCTAGGACAGGGCTAAATGGCTACACCTTC. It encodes CSARTGLNGYTF.

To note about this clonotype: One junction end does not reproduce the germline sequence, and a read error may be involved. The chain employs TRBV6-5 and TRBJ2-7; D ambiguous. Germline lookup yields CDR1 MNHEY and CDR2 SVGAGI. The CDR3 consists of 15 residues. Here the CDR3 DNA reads TGTGCCTGCAGTTACTCGGAGCTCAACTCCTACGAGCAGTACTTC. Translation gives CACSYSELNSYEQYF.

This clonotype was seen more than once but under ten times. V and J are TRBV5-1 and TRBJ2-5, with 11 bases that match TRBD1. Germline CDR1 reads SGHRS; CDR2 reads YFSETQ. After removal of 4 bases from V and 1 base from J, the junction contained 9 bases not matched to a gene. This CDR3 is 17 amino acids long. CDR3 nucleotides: TGCGCCAGCAGCCTCTACCGGGACAGGGGGTTCCAAGAGACCCAGTACTTC. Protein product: CASSLYRDRGFQETQYF.

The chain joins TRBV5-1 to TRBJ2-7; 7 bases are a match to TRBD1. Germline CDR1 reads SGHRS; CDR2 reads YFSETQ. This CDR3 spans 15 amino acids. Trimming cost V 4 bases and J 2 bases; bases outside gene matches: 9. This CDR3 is CASSLGWGQTYEQYF. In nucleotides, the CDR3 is TGCGCCAGCAGCCTGGGATGGGGACAGACCTACGAGCAGTACTTC.

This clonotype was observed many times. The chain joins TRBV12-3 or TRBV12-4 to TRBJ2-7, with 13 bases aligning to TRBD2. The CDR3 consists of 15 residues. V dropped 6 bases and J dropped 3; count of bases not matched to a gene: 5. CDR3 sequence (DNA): TGTGCCAGCAGCTCCGGGACTAGCGGGATCTACGAGCAGTACTTC. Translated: CASSSGTSGIYEQYF.

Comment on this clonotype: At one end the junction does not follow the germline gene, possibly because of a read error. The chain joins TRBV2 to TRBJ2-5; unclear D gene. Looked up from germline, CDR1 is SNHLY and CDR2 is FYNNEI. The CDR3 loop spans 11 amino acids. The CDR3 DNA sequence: TGTGCCGGCAGTGTTACGCAGACCCAGTACTTC. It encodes CAGSVTQTQYF.

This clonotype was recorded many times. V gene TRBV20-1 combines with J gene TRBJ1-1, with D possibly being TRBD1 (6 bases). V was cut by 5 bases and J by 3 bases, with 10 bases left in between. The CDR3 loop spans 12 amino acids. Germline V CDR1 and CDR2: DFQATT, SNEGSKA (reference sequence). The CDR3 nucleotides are TGCAGTGCTGTACAGGGCGACACTGAAGCTTTCTTT. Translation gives CSAVQGDTEAFF.

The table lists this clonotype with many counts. CDR3 DNA: TGTGCCAGCAGCCCGCGACTAGCGGGCATCAATGAGCAGTTCTTC. Residues: CASSPRLAGINEQFF. The V gene is TRBV9, the J gene TRBJ2-1; 10 bases agree with TRBD2. The V gene end was trimmed by 4 bases and the J gene end by 6 bases; junction bases not matched to a gene: 7. The CDR3 covers 15 residues. Germline lookup yields CDR1 SGDLS and CDR2 YYNGEE.

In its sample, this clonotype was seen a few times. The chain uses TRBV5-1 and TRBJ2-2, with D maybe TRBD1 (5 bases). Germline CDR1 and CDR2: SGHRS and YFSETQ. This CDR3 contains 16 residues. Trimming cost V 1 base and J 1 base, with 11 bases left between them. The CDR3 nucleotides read TGCGCCAGCAGCTTGTCGGCAGGACAGAACACCGGGGAGCTGTTTTTT. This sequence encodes CASSLSAGQNTGELFF.

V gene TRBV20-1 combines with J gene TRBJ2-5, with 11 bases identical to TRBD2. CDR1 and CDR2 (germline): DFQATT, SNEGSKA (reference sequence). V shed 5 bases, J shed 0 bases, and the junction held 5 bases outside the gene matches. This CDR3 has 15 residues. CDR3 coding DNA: TGCAGTGCTCCTAGCGGGAGGCCGAACCAAGAGACCCAGTACTTC. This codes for CSAPSGRPNQETQYF.

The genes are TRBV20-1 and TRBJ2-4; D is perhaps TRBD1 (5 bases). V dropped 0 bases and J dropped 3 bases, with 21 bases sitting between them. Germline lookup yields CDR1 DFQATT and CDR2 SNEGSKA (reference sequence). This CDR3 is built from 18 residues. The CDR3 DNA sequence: TGCAGTGCTAGAGACGTAGGGGATCGTTCTCCGGGCAAAAACATTCAGTACTTC. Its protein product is CSARDVGDRSPGKNIQYF.

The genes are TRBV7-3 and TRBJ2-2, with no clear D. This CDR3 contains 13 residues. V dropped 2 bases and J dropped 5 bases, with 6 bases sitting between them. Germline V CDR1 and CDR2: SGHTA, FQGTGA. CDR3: CASSLSSTGELFF. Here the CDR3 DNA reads TGTGCCAGCAGCTTATCATCTACCGGGGAGCTGTTTTTT.

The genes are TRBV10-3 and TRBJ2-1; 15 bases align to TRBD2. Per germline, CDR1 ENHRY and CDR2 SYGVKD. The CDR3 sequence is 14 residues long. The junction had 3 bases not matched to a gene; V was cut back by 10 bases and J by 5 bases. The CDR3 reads CATWTSGGDNEQFF. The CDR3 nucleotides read TGTGCCACCTGGACTAGCGGGGGGGACAATGAGCAGTTCTTC.

CDR3 in DNA: TGCAGCGTTGAAGTTCTGGGCTCGGGTAATTCACCCCTCCACTTT. Translation gives CSVEVLGSGNSPLHF. The chain recombines TRBV29-1 with TRBJ1-6; no reliable D call. V lost 1 base and J 6 bases, leaving 13 bases between the germline ends. This CDR3 contains 15 residues. In germline, CDR1 is SQVTM, CDR2 ANQGSEA. Full variable domain (outside the CDR3, taken from reference TRBV29-1 and TRBJ1-6): SAVISQKPSRDICQRGTSLTIQCQVDSQVTMMFWYRQQPGQSLTLIATANQGSEATYESGFVIDKFPISRPNLTFSTLTVSNMSPEDSSIYLCSVEVLGSGNSPLHFGNGTRLTVT.

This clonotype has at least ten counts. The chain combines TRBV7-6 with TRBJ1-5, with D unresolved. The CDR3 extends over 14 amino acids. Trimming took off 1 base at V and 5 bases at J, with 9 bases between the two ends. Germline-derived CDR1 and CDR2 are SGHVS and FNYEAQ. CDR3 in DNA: TGTGCCAGCAGCTTAGGACCGGGCGATCAGCCCCAGCATTTT. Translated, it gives CASSLGPGDQPQHF.

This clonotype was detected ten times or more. In DNA form, the CDR3 reads TGTGCCAGCAGCTTCCGGGTACCAGGGGCCAACGTCCTGACTTTC. Its translation is CASSFRVPGANVLTF. The chain links TRBV11-1 to TRBJ2-6; D is uncertain. This CDR3 contains 15 residues. Between the trimmed V and J ends, which lost 3 bases and 4 bases, there was a span of 10 bases. The V gene's germline CDR1 is SGHAT and CDR2 FQDESV (reference sequence).

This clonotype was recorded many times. DNA of the CDR3: TGCGCCAGCAGTGCCCAGGTACCGCAGCCCCAGCATTTT. It is translated as CASSAQVPQPQHF. The chain combines TRBV10-2 with TRBJ1-5; D call uncertain. Trimming pared 4 bases from V and 7 bases from J, leaving 11 bases between. This CDR3 comprises 13 residues. Per germline, CDR1 WSHSY and CDR2 SAAADI.

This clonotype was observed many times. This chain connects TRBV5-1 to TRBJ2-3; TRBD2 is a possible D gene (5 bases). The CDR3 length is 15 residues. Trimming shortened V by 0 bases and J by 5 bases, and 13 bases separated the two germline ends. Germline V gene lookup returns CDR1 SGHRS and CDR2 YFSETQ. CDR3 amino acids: CASSLVDPSGDTQYF. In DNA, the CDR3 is TGCGCCAGCAGCTTGGTAGACCCGAGCGGAGATACGCAGTATTTT.

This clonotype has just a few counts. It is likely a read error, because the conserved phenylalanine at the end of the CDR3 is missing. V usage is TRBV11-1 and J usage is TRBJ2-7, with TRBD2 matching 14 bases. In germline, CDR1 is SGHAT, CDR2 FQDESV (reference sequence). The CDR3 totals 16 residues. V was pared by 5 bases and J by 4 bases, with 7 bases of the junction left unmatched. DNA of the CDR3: TGTGCCAGCAGCCCTGGACTAGCGGGAGGTTGGTACGAGCAGTACCTC. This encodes CASSPGLAGGWYEQYL.

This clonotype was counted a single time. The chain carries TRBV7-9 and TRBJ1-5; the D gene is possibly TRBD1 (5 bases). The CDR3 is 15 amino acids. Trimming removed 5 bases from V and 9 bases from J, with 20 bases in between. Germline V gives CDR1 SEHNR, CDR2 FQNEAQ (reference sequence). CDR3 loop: CASSKGPGLGGPQHF. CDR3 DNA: TGTGCCAGCAGCAAGGGCCCGGGGCTCGGGGGGCCCCAGCATTTT.

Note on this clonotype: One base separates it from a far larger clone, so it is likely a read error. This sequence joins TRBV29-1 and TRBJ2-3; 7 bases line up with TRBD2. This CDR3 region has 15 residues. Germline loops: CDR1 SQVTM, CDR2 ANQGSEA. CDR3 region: CSVEDLLGGNTEACF. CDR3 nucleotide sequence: TGCAGCGTTGAAGACCTCTTGGGAGGGAACACTGAAGCTTGCTTT.

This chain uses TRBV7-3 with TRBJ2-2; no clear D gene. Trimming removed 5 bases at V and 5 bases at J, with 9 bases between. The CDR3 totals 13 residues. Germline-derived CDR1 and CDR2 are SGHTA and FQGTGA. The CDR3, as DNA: TGTGCCAGCAGCGAACAGAGGACCGGGGAGCTGTTTTTT. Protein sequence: CASSEQRTGELFF.

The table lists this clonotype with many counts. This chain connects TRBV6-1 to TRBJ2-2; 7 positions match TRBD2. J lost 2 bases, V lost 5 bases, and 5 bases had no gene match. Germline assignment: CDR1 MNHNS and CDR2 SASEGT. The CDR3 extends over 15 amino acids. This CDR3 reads CASSRGLPNTGELFF. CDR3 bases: TGTGCCAGCAGTAGGGGACTACCAAACACCGGGGAGCTGTTTTTT.

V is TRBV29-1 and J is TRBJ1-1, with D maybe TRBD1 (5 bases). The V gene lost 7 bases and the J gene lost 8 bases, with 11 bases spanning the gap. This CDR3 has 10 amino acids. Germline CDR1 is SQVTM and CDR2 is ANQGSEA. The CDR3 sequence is CSASGTEAFF. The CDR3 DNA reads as TGCAGCGCTTCCGGGACCGAAGCTTTCTTT.

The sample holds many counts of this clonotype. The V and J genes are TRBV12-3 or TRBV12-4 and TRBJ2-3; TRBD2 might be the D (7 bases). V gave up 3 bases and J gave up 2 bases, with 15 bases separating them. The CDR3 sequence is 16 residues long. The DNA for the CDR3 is TGTGCCAGCAGTTTTGAGAGGGGGGGGGACACAGATACGCAGTATTTT. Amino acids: CASSFERGGDTDTQYF.

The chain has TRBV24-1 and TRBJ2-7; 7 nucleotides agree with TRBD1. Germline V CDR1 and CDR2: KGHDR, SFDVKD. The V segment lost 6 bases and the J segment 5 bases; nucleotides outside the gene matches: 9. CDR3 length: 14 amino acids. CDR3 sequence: CATSTTGHPDEQYF. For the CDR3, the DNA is TGTGCCACCAGTACGACAGGGCACCCCGACGAGCAGTACTTC.